This TCR beta chain was found in a study of T cell responses to AZD1222 COVID-19 vaccine. Study as a whole: Pooled together were second doses at about 4 or about 12 weeks. Whole-study findings and limits: Mostly white British, mostly female donors; authors suggested clonal diversity may be underestimated. Along spike, vaccine-associated CD4 TCRs were found throughout, with dominance at 160-218 and 743-854.

Germline V CDR1 and CDR2: LNHDA, SQIVND (reference sequence). Deletions cut 6 bases from V and 9 bases from J, with 25 bases between. This CDR3 has 16 residues. As to this clone: Its antigen is not identified.

Only in-frame clones appear in the TCRdb table, and some are missing; sequencing was by immunoSEQ multiplex PCR. The sample carries 90,000 to 130,000 clones, 70% to 90% recorded once. This specimen consisted of peripheral blood, obtained on day 0 of AZD1222 vaccination. The chain uses TRBV19 and TRBJ2-3; perhaps TRBD2 as D (5 bases). The origin of this receptor is an adult in good health. CDR3 loop: CASRILGFLGHGTQYF. The CDR3, as DNA: TGTGCCAGTAGAATACTAGGCTTCTTAGGTCACGGGACGCAGTATTTT.